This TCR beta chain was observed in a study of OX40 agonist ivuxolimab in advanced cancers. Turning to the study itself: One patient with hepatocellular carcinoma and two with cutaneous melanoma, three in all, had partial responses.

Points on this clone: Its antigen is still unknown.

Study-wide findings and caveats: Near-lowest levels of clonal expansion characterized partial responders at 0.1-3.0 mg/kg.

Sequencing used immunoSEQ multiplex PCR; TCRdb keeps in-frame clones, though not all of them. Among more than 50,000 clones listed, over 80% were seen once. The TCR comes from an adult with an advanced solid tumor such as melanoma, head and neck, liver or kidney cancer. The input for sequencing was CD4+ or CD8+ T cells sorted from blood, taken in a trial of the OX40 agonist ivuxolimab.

CDR3 sequence: CATGYKFSTEAFF. In DNA form, the CDR3 reads TGTGCCACAGGATACAAGTTTAGTACTGAAGCTTTCTTT. V gene TRBV6-1 combines with J gene TRBJ1-1; unclear D gene. Germline CDR1 and CDR2: MNHNS and SASEGT. This CDR3 is built from 13 residues. The V end lost 10 bases, the J end lost 5 bases, and 17 bases lay between the germline ends.